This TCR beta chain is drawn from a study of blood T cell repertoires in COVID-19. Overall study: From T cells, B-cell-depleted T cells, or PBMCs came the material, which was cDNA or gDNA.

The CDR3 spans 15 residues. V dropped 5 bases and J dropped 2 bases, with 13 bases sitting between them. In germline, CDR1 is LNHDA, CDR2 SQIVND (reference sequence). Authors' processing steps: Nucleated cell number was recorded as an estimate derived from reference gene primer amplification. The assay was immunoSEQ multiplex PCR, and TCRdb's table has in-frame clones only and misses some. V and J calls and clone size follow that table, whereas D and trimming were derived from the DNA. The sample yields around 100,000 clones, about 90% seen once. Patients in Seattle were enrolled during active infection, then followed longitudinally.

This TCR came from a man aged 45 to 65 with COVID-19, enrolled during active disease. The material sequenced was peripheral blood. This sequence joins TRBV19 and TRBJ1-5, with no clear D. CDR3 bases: TGTGCCAGTAGTTCGGGGAGAGGGCGCAATCAGCCCCAGCATTTT. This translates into CASSSGRGRNQPQHF. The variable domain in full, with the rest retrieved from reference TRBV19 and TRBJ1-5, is DGGITQSPKYLFRKEGQNVTLSCEQNLNHDAMYWYRQDPGQGLRLIYYSQIVNDFQKGDIAEGYSVSREKKESFPLTVTSAQKNPTAFYLCASSSGRGRNQPQHFGDGTRLSIL.